This is a list of T cell receptor beta chains from one sample in a study of molecular identifiers for immune sequencing clone quantification. MiXCR was run by TCRdb on the PCR reads, yielding one entry per CDR3 protein. This sample carries 460,000 or so distinct CDR3 sequences, around 23% of them seen once, and the ten largest clones take roughly 0.79%. The source material was naive CD8+ T cells from blood, with Jurkat cell RNA spiked in. The receptors come from a human donor in good health. Some libraries in this study had Jurkat cell RNA spiked in. CDR3s include the opening cysteine and the closing phenylalanine or tryptophan. Each record gives: V gene, D gene, J gene, clone size, CDR3 protein, CDR3 DNA. The D gene is left open where the match is weak. Expanded clones get a size class; other rows say once, few or many, or leave the size out.

V: TRBV20-1
D: TRBD2
J: TRBJ2-5
size: -
CDR3: CSAWDAPGLAEETQYF
DNA: TGCAGTGCTTGGGACGCACCGGGACTAGCGGAAGAGACCCAGTACTTC

V: TRBV7-9
D: -
J: TRBJ2-3
size: few
CDR3: CASSLPLEPSASGTDTQYF
DNA: TGTGCCAGCAGCTTACCCCTGGAACCTTCGGCTAGCGGCACAGATACGCAGTATTTT

V: TRBV5-1
D: -
J: TRBJ2-3
size: many
CDR3: CASSWNEASDTDTQYF
DNA: TGCGCCAGCAGCTGGAACGAGGCTAGCGACACAGATACGCAGTATTTT

V: TRBV3-1
D: -
J: TRBJ1-1
size: few
CDR3: CASSQVEWTEAFF
DNA: TGTGCCAGCAGCCAAGTTGAGTGGACTGAAGCTTTCTTT

V: TRBV2
D: TRBD1
J: TRBJ1-2
size: many
CDR3: CASKGTANYGYTF
DNA: TGTGCCAGCAAAGGGACAGCTAACTATGGCTACACCTTC

V: TRBV20-1
D: TRBD1
J: TRBJ2-7
size: -
CDR3: CSASAGQAVMDEQYF
DNA: TGCAGTGCTAGCGCCGGACAGGCAGTTATGGACGAGCAGTACTTC

V: TRBV28
D: -
J: TRBJ2-5
size: many
CDR3: CASSPTRPDQETQYF
DNA: TGTGCCAGCAGTCCTACCCGGCCCGATCAAGAGACCCAGTACTTC

V: TRBV3-1
D: TRBD2
J: TRBJ2-1
size: few
CDR3: CASSPTSGYYNEQFF
DNA: TGTGCCAGCAGTCCGACTAGCGGATACTACAATGAGCAGTTCTTC

V: TRBV20-1
D: TRBD1
J: TRBJ2-7
size: many
CDR3: CSAEGQVPSYEQYF
DNA: TGCAGTGCAGAGGGACAGGTCCCTTCGTACGAGCAGTACTTC

V: TRBV7-9
D: -
J: TRBJ2-3
size: few
CDR3: CASSSIWTSTDTQYF
DNA: TGTGCCAGCAGTTCTATTTGGACTAGCACAGATACGCAGTATTTT

V: TRBV20-1
D: TRBD1
J: TRBJ1-5
size: few
CDR3: CSADRGLGQPQHF
DNA: TGCAGTGCCGACAGGGGCTTAGGTCAGCCCCAGCATTTT

V: TRBV5-4
D: -
J: TRBJ2-7
size: many
CDR3: CASSPGPGSYEQYF
DNA: TGTGCCAGCAGCCCCGGACCGGGCTCCTACGAGCAGTACTTC

V: TRBV7-6
D: -
J: TRBJ2-3
size: -
CDR3: CASSYLSDTQYF
DNA: TGTGCCAGCAGCTACCTATCAGATACGCAGTATTTT

V: TRBV5-6
D: TRBD2
J: TRBJ2-1
size: few
CDR3: CASSFGLATRQFF
DNA: TGTGCCAGCAGCTTCGGACTAGCGACGAGACAGTTCTTC

V: TRBV6-4
D: TRBD2
J: TRBJ2-2
size: few
CDR3: CASSVREGLIGELFF
DNA: TGTGCCAGCAGTGTACGGGAGGGCCTTATCGGGGAGCTGTTTTTT

V: TRBV4-1
D: TRBD2
J: TRBJ2-1
size: -
CDR3: CTSSQDSSSGERDNEQFF
DNA: TGCACCAGCAGCCAAGATAGTTCTAGCGGGGAAAGGGATAATGAGCAGTTCTTC

V: TRBV19
D: -
J: TRBJ1-6
size: few
CDR3: CASRQNNSPLHF
DNA: TGTGCCAGCAGACAGAACAATTCACCCCTCCACTTT

V: TRBV7-6
D: TRBD1
J: TRBJ2-2
size: -
CDR3: CASSLDIWGQGAGTGELFF
DNA: TGTGCCAGCAGCTTAGACATCTGGGGACAGGGGGCAGGCACCGGGGAGCTGTTTTTT

V: TRBV11-2
D: -
J: TRBJ2-6
size: many
CDR3: CASSLGAGSGANVLTF
DNA: TGTGCCAGCAGCTTAGGGGCGGGCTCTGGGGCCAACGTCCTGACTTTC

V: TRBV6-5
D: -
J: TRBJ2-7
size: -
CDR3: CASRYTTRGEQYF
DNA: TGTGCCAGCAGGTACACAACTCGCGGAGAGCAGTACTTC

V: TRBV5-4
D: -
J: TRBJ2-7
size: few
CDR3: CASSLYEEMSYEQYF
DNA: TGTGCCAGCAGCTTGTACGAGGAGATGTCCTACGAGCAGTACTTC

V: TRBV30
D: -
J: TRBJ2-2
size: many
CDR3: CAWIRAGELFF
DNA: TGTGCCTGGATCAGGGCCGGGGAGCTGTTTTTT

V: TRBV12-3/TRBV12-4
D: TRBD1
J: TRBJ1-5
size: -
CDR3: CATSPGTVNQPQHF
DNA: TGTGCCACCAGCCCTGGGACAGTTAATCAGCCCCAGCATTTT

V: TRBV21-1
D: -
J: TRBJ2-1
size: -
CDR3: CASSKGEGSSYNEQFF
DNA: TGTGCCAGCAGCAAAGGCGAGGGTAGCTCCTACAATGAGCAGTTCTTC

V: TRBV7-9
D: TRBD2
J: TRBJ2-1
size: -
CDR3: CASIPSRDYQRDHGNEQFF
DNA: TGTGCCAGCATACCCTCGAGGGACTACCAGCGGGATCATGGCAATGAGCAGTTCTTC

V: TRBV20-1
D: -
J: TRBJ2-5
size: few
CDR3: CSARDTGGGMETQYF
DNA: TGCAGTGCTAGAGATACGGGGGGCGGAATGGAGACCCAGTACTTC

V: TRBV5-1
D: TRBD2
J: TRBJ2-3
size: -
CDR3: CASSLVRLAGDDSQYF
DNA: TGCGCCAGCAGCTTGGTTCGACTAGCGGGAGATGATTCGCAGTATTTT

V: TRBV20-1
D: TRBD1
J: TRBJ1-1
size: -
CDR3: CSGMEGANSWNTEAFF
DNA: TGCAGTGGGATGGAGGGGGCTAATTCATGGAACACTGAAGCTTTCTTT

V: TRBV6-2/TRBV6-3
D: -
J: TRBJ2-3
size: many
CDR3: CASSYGQLTSTDTQYF
DNA: TGTGCCAGCAGTTACGGACAGTTGACGAGCACAGATACGCAGTATTTT

V: TRBV13
D: TRBD2
J: TRBJ2-3
size: -
CDR3: CASSLWASGSTDTQYF
DNA: TGTGCCAGCAGCTTATGGGCTAGCGGGAGCACAGATACGCAGTATTTT

V: TRBV9
D: TRBD2
J: TRBJ2-1
size: -
CDR3: CASSVGPAWREGREQFF
DNA: TGTGCCAGCAGCGTAGGACCAGCCTGGCGGGAGGGCCGTGAGCAGTTCTTC

V: TRBV12-3/TRBV12-4
D: -
J: TRBJ2-7
size: many
CDR3: CASSFSQYEQYF
DNA: TGTGCCAGCAGTTTCAGTCAGTACGAGCAGTACTTC

V: TRBV29-1
D: TRBD1
J: TRBJ1-2
size: few
CDR3: CSVTGGAWYGYTF
DNA: TGCAGCGTCACAGGGGGAGCGTGGTATGGCTACACCTTC

V: TRBV28
D: -
J: TRBJ1-5
size: few
CDR3: CASTHGPGGRISYQPQHF
DNA: TGTGCCAGCACCCACGGGCCGGGGGGTCGGATCTCCTATCAGCCCCAGCATTTT

V: TRBV5-1
D: -
J: TRBJ2-3
size: many
CDR3: CASSSLTISTDTQYF
DNA: TGCGCCAGCAGCTCATTGACAATTTCGACAGATACGCAGTATTTT

V: TRBV6-2/TRBV6-3
D: -
J: TRBJ1-5
size: many
CDR3: CASSQTPSGQPQHF
DNA: TGTGCCAGCAGCCAGACACCTTCGGGCCAGCCCCAGCATTTT